This T cell receptor (beta chain) was recovered during a study of blood T cell repertoires in COVID-19. Across the study: Both acute and convalescent COVID-19 samples were obtained from the United States, Italy and Spain. In each case, the material was cDNA or gDNA derived from T cells, B-cell-depleted T cells, or PBMCs.

Per the original data handling: Reference gene primer amplification gave nucleated cell count estimates. The assay was immunoSEQ multiplex PCR, and TCRdb's table has in-frame clones only and misses some. V and J calls plus clone size are reproduced from that table; the DNA served to infer D and trimming. The table records 130,000 to 150,000 clones, roughly 80% of them present only once. CDR1 MGHRA and CDR2 YSYEKL come from the germline V gene. V lost 3 bases, J lost 3 bases, and 7 bases stayed unmatched. The CDR3 has 15 amino acids. The chain employs TRBV4-1 and TRBJ2-7; 8 bases map to TRBD2. What was sequenced was peripheral blood. The TCR comes from a man aged 50 or older with active or convalescent COVID-19. The CDR3 region is CASSHKAGDGYEQYF. CDR3 nucleotides: TGCGCCAGCAGCCACAAAGCGGGAGATGGCTACGAGCAGTACTTC.